A selection of T cell receptor beta chains follows, all from one sample in a study of cytomegalovirus exposure and HLA in healthy donors. Sequencing was performed with immunoSEQ multiplex PCR; in TCRdb, only in-frame clones are kept and a portion is missing. Seen here are 150,000 to 200,000 clones, less than 90% observed once, and the top ten hold 5.7%. Sequencing was performed on PBMCs. All receptors derive from a woman between 25 and 40 years old in good health and CMV-seronegative. Each CDR3 is given with its conserved first and last residue. The D gene is left open where the match is weak. Size values are once, few and many counts, or a class for expanded clones, and some rows have none.

v_gene	abundance	d_gene	j_gene	CDR3nt	CDR3aa
TRBV6-5	NA	NA	TRBJ2-7	TGTGCCAGCAGTAACCCACCTGCAGGAAGCCACGAGCAGTACTTC	CASSNPPAGSHEQYF
TRBV7-2	NA	NA	TRBJ2-3	TGTGCCAGCAGCTTAGAGGGTAGCCGAAACACAGATACGCAGTATTTT	CASSLEGSRNTDTQYF
TRBV7-2	NA	TRBD2	TRBJ2-7	TGTGCCAGCAGAGTGACTAGCGGGGCGGTTGAGCAGTACTTC	CASRVTSGAVEQYF
TRBV2	NA	NA	TRBJ1-2	TGTGCCAGCAGCTTTGACAGCCTCTATGGCTACACCTTC	CASSFDSLYGYTF
TRBV4-3	NA	NA	TRBJ1-2	TGCGCCAGCAGCCAAGATCGCCTCAGGGATGGCTACACCTTC	CASSQDRLRDGYTF
TRBV4-1	NA	TRBD1	TRBJ1-2	TGCGCCAGCAGCCCATTCGAGACAGGGATTGCCTATGGCTACACCTTC	CASSPFETGIAYGYTF
TRBV5-8	NA	NA	TRBJ2-5	TGTGCCAGCAGCGGATTTGGGACTGCCCAAGAGACCCAGTACTTC	CASSGFGTAQETQYF
TRBV5-1	NA	NA	TRBJ2-3	TGCGCCAGCAGCCGTGGGGGGGCGGAATCTATCTTAAGCACAGATACGCAGTATTTT	CASSRGGAESILSTDTQYF
TRBV6-5	NA	TRBD1	TRBJ1-2	TGTGCCAGCAGTTACTCTCCAGCCGGGACAGGGAACGGCTACACCTTC	CASSYSPAGTGNGYTF
TRBV9	NA	NA	TRBJ2-1	TGTGCCAGCAGCGATAGCCTCCGGACAAAGAATGAGCAGTTCTTC	CASSDSLRTKNEQFF
TRBV4-3	NA	NA	TRBJ1-4	TGCGCCAGCAGCCAAGGGCTTCCTTTGGAAGGGGATGAAAAACTGTTTTTT	CASSQGLPLEGDEKLFF
TRBV6-1	NA	NA	TRBJ1-4	TGTGCCAGCAGTGCGAACAGGGAAGCAACTAATGAAAAACTGTTTTTT	CASSANREATNEKLFF
TRBV7-2	NA	NA	TRBJ2-7	TGTGCCAGCAGCTTACGGCCGGGTTCCCACGAGCAGTACTTC	CASSLRPGSHEQYF
TRBV7-9	NA	NA	TRBJ2-7	TGTGCCAGCAGCAGGGGGTCTAGCGGCAGCTACGAGCAGTACTTC	CASSRGSSGSYEQYF
TRBV6-5	NA	NA	TRBJ1-5	TGTGCCAGCAGGAGGGACCCCGCCCTCGGGCCCCAGCATTTT	CASRRDPALGPQHF
TRBV18	NA	TRBD1	TRBJ2-7	TGTGCCAGCTCACCCGGACAGGGGGTTGCCGACGAGCAGTACTTC	CASSPGQGVADEQYF
TRBV27	NA	NA	TRBJ1-1	TGTGCCAGCAGTTCATATCCCTGGGGGGCGTCTGAAGCTTTCTTT	CASSSYPWGASEAFF
TRBV6-5	NA	NA	TRBJ2-2	TGTGCCAGCAGTTCACTAGGGCCCACCGGGGAGCTGTTTTTT	CASSSLGPTGELFF
TRBV18	once	NA	TRBJ2-6	TGTGCCAGCTCACCACAGTCGACAGCTGGGGCCAACGTCCTGACTTTC	CASSPQSTAGANVLTF
TRBV29-1	NA	TRBD1	TRBJ1-1	TGCAGCGCTGGGACAGTCTATAACACTGAAGCTTTCTTT	CSAGTVYNTEAFF
TRBV5-4	NA	NA	TRBJ1-4	TGTGCCAGCAGCTTGGGCCCAATCGGACTAAACAATGAAAAACTGTTTTTT	CASSLGPIGLNNEKLFF
TRBV5-4	NA	TRBD1	TRBJ1-1	TGTGCCAGCAGCGTAAGGGCAGGGGGCGATGGCACTGAAGCTTTCTTT	CASSVRAGGDGTEAFF
TRBV29-1	NA	NA	TRBJ2-3	TGCAGCCAGACAGGTGGCACAGATACGCAGTATTTT	CSQTGGTDTQYF
TRBV28	NA	TRBD1	TRBJ2-7	TGTGCCAGGCACCGGGACAGAGTCTACGAGCAGTACTTC	CARHRDRVYEQYF
TRBV5-4	NA	TRBD2	TRBJ2-1	TGTGCCAGCTCCCTAGCGGGAGGACGCTCGGATGAGCAGTTCTTC	CASSLAGGRSDEQFF
TRBV14	NA	NA	TRBJ2-7	TGTGCCAGCAGCTTAACAAGAAACGAGCAGTACTTC	CASSLTRNEQYF
TRBV5-4	NA	NA	TRBJ2-5	TGTGCCAGCAGCCACCTCGGACAGCAAGAGACCCAGTACTTC	CASSHLGQQETQYF
TRBV4-1	NA	NA	TRBJ2-1	TGCGCCAGCAGCCACGGGACAAGCTACAATGAGCAGTTCTTC	CASSHGTSYNEQFF
TRBV7-9	NA	TRBD1	TRBJ1-1	TGTGCCAGCAGTGGGACAGGGCGGGGGAACACTGAAGCTTTCTTT	CASSGTGRGNTEAFF
TRBV10-3	NA	NA	TRBJ2-1	TGTGCCATCAGTGAGGAGGGGGATGGAGAGTTCTTC	CAISEEGDGEFF
TRBV4-2	once	TRBD2	TRBJ2-3	TGTGCCAGCAGCCAAGATCAGGGTGCTAGCGGGGCCACAGATACGCAGTATTTT	CASSQDQGASGATDTQYF
TRBV28	NA	TRBD1	TRBJ1-2	TGTGCCAGCAGTTCGGGACAGGTCGAAAATGGCTACACCTTC	CASSSGQVENGYTF
TRBV4-1	NA	NA	TRBJ2-7	TGCGCCAGCAGCCAAGATTATCAGGCGGCTCCACTCGGGGACGAGCAGTACTTC	CASSQDYQAAPLGDEQYF
TRBV5-5	NA	TRBD1	TRBJ1-5	TGTGCCAGCAGCTACTATGGACAGGGAAATCAGCCCCAGCATTTT	CASSYYGQGNQPQHF
TRBV28	NA	TRBD1	TRBJ2-7	TGTGCCAGCAGAAAGACAGGGGGCTACGAGCAGTACTTC	CASRKTGGYEQYF
TRBV6-6	NA	NA	TRBJ2-1	TGTGTAGTCTCGGGTTCGACAAGTTCTGAGCAGTTCTTC	CVVSGSTSSEQFF
TRBV5-6	NA	TRBD1	TRBJ2-7	TGTGCCAGCAGCTTGCCGGGACAGGGCTACGAGCAGTACTTC	CASSLPGQGYEQYF